Listed below are T cell receptor beta chains from one sample, sequenced in a study of early T cells in non-severe SARS-CoV-2 infection. TCRdb called the 5' RACE reads again in MiXCR, with one record for every CDR3 protein. The data show more than 25,000 distinct CDR3 sequences, roughly 4.8% seen once. Sequencing was performed on whole blood. All receptors derive from an adult who was a healthcare worker with PCR-confirmed SARS-CoV-2 infection or an uninfected control (not recorded which). CDR3s include the opening cysteine and the closing phenylalanine or tryptophan. The order of the fields is D gene, V gene, clone size, J gene, CDR3 protein, CDR3 DNA. The D gene is left open where the match is weak. Not all rows give a size; the values are once, few, many and, for expanded clones, a class.

d_gene: TRBD2; v_gene: TRBV5-4; abundance: many; j_gene: TRBJ2-3; CDR3aa: CASTSTGTSPPDTQYF; CDR3nt: TGTGCCAGCACCTCAACCGGGACTAGCCCCCCGGATACGCAGTATTTT
d_gene: TRBD2; v_gene: TRBV20-1; abundance: few; j_gene: TRBJ2-4; CDR3aa: CSATGTKKNIQYF; CDR3nt: TGCAGTGCTACCGGGACTAAAAAAAACATTCAGTACTTC
d_gene: TRBD2; v_gene: TRBV27; abundance: NA; j_gene: TRBJ2-7; CDR3aa: CASHRASGGNEQYF; CDR3nt: TGTGCCTCCCACCGGGCTAGCGGGGGAAACGAGCAGTACTTC
d_gene: NA; v_gene: TRBV18; abundance: NA; j_gene: TRBJ2-1; CDR3aa: CASSPTGKNEQFF; CDR3nt: TGTGCCAGCTCACCCACAGGAAAAAATGAGCAGTTCTTC
d_gene: TRBD1; v_gene: TRBV20-1; abundance: many; j_gene: TRBJ1-2; CDR3aa: CSARVALDRGIGGYTF; CDR3nt: TGCAGTGCTAGAGTCGCTCTTGACAGGGGGATTGGTGGCTACACCTTC
d_gene: NA; v_gene: TRBV7-6; abundance: many; j_gene: TRBJ2-3; CDR3aa: CASIADGSTDTQYF; CDR3nt: TGTGCCAGCATCGCTGACGGGAGCACAGATACGCAGTATTTT
d_gene: NA; v_gene: TRBV7-9; abundance: NA; j_gene: TRBJ1-2; CDR3aa: CASSLLLGGYTF; CDR3nt: TGTGCCAGCAGCTTATTATTAGGGGGCTACACCTTC
d_gene: NA; v_gene: TRBV2; abundance: many; j_gene: TRBJ2-7; CDR3aa: CASRVDRSSYEQYF; CDR3nt: TGTGCCAGCAGAGTTGACAGGAGCTCCTACGAGCAGTACTTC
d_gene: NA; v_gene: TRBV28; abundance: many; j_gene: TRBJ2-7; CDR3aa: CASREQGLVQYF; CDR3nt: TGTGCCAGCAGAGAACAGGGTCTCGTCCAGTACTTC
d_gene: TRBD1; v_gene: TRBV23-1; abundance: NA; j_gene: TRBJ1-1; CDR3aa: CASSQATGAAFF; CDR3nt: TGCGCCAGCAGTCAAGCTACAGGGGCAGCTTTCTTT
d_gene: NA; v_gene: TRBV23-1; abundance: NA; j_gene: TRBJ1-4; CDR3aa: CASSQKAPYNEKLFF; CDR3nt: TGCGCCAGCAGTCAAAAGGCACCGTATAATGAAAAACTGTTTTTT
d_gene: TRBD1; v_gene: TRBV2; abundance: NA; j_gene: TRBJ1-4; CDR3aa: CASSEASGQGSTNEKLFF; CDR3nt: TGTGCCAGCAGTGAAGCTAGTGGACAGGGGTCAACTAATGAAAAACTGTTTTTT
d_gene: NA; v_gene: TRBV5-1; abundance: many; j_gene: TRBJ2-3; CDR3aa: CASSSPGTDTQYF; CDR3nt: TGCGCCAGCAGCTCCCCAGGCACAGATACGCAGTATTTT
d_gene: TRBD2; v_gene: TRBV20-1; abundance: many; j_gene: TRBJ2-3; CDR3aa: CSANPLDGGGSDTQYF; CDR3nt: TGCAGTGCTAATCCCCTTGATGGCGGGGGGTCAGATACGCAGTATTTT
d_gene: NA; v_gene: TRBV7-8; abundance: NA; j_gene: TRBJ2-7; CDR3aa: CASSNGPSSYEQYF; CDR3nt: TGTGCCAGCAGCAACGGGCCCAGCTCCTACGAGCAGTACTTC
d_gene: NA; v_gene: TRBV7-9; abundance: few; j_gene: TRBJ2-7; CDR3aa: CASSLAGRGGSYEQYF; CDR3nt: TGTGCCAGCAGCTTAGCGGGCAGGGGCGGATCCTACGAGCAGTACTTC
d_gene: NA; v_gene: TRBV7-9; abundance: many; j_gene: TRBJ2-1; CDR3aa: CASSFVGGPHYNEQFF; CDR3nt: TGTGCCAGCAGCTTTGTCGGGGGCCCACACTACAATGAGCAGTTCTTC
d_gene: NA; v_gene: TRBV4-1; abundance: many; j_gene: TRBJ2-7; CDR3aa: CASSLKLGFYEQYF; CDR3nt: TGCGCCAGCAGCCTGAAGCTCGGGTTCTACGAGCAGTACTTC
d_gene: NA; v_gene: TRBV21-1; abundance: many; j_gene: TRBJ2-1; CDR3aa: CASSKVGDRGNLGSYNEQFF; CDR3nt: TGTGCCAGCAGCAAAGTGGGGGACAGGGGAAATTTAGGGTCCTACAATGAGCAGTTCTTC
d_gene: NA; v_gene: TRBV2; abundance: many; j_gene: TRBJ2-7; CDR3aa: CASVKEGMTYEQYF; CDR3nt: TGTGCCAGCGTAAAGGAGGGTATGACCTACGAGCAGTACTTC
d_gene: NA; v_gene: TRBV11-2; abundance: many; j_gene: TRBJ2-7; CDR3aa: CASSLRHEQYF; CDR3nt: TGTGCCAGCAGCTTACGGCACGAGCAGTACTTC
d_gene: NA; v_gene: TRBV29-1; abundance: many; j_gene: TRBJ2-3; CDR3aa: CSVAEGVADTQYF; CDR3nt: TGCAGCGTTGCGGAGGGTGTCGCAGATACGCAGTATTTT
d_gene: NA; v_gene: TRBV11-2; abundance: many; j_gene: TRBJ2-3; CDR3aa: CASSLGRTSDTQYF; CDR3nt: TGTGCCAGCAGCTTAGGACGAACATCCGATACGCAGTATTTT
d_gene: NA; v_gene: TRBV9; abundance: many; j_gene: TRBJ1-1; CDR3aa: CASSVDFGNTEAFF; CDR3nt: TGTGCCAGCAGCGTAGATTTCGGGAACACTGAAGCTTTCTTT
d_gene: TRBD1; v_gene: TRBV29-1; abundance: medium-sized; j_gene: TRBJ2-7; CDR3aa: CSVETGGEYEQYF; CDR3nt: TGCAGCGTTGAGACAGGGGGAGAGTACGAGCAGTACTTC
d_gene: NA; v_gene: TRBV5-1; abundance: many; j_gene: TRBJ2-1; CDR3aa: CASSLDGYQGHSYNEQFF; CDR3nt: TGCGCCAGCAGCTTGGACGGGTACCAGGGACACTCCTACAATGAGCAGTTCTTC
d_gene: NA; v_gene: TRBV30; abundance: many; j_gene: TRBJ2-7; CDR3aa: CAWKSRGKNEQYF; CDR3nt: TGTGCCTGGAAGTCCAGGGGAAAGAACGAGCAGTACTTC
d_gene: NA; v_gene: TRBV6-5; abundance: many; j_gene: TRBJ1-5; CDR3aa: CASSYAYDSNQPQHF; CDR3nt: TGTGCCAGCAGTTACGCTTATGATAGCAATCAGCCCCAGCATTTT
d_gene: NA; v_gene: TRBV24-1; abundance: few; j_gene: TRBJ2-1; CDR3aa: CATSGPGANEQFF; CDR3nt: TGTGCCACCAGTGGACCGGGAGCGAATGAGCAGTTCTTC
d_gene: TRBD2; v_gene: TRBV20-1; abundance: few; j_gene: TRBJ2-1; CDR3aa: CSLETSDYYNEQFF; CDR3nt: TGCAGTCTCGAGACTAGCGATTACTACAATGAGCAGTTCTTC
d_gene: NA; v_gene: TRBV4-1; abundance: many; j_gene: TRBJ1-3; CDR3aa: CASSQDLRARGSENTIYF; CDR3nt: NA
d_gene: NA; v_gene: TRBV7-8; abundance: many; j_gene: TRBJ1-1; CDR3aa: CASSLVAFRGTEAFF; CDR3nt: TGTGCCAGCAGCTTAGTCGCATTTAGGGGTACTGAAGCTTTCTTT
d_gene: TRBD2; v_gene: TRBV10-3; abundance: many; j_gene: TRBJ2-3; CDR3aa: CAISAPSGRVADTQYF; CDR3nt: TGTGCCATCAGTGCGCCTAGCGGGAGGGTGGCAGATACGCAGTATTTT
d_gene: NA; v_gene: TRBV20-1; abundance: many; j_gene: TRBJ1-6; CDR3aa: CSAESGNNSPLHF; CDR3nt: TGCAGTGCCGAATCAGGGAACAATTCACCCCTCCACTTT
d_gene: NA; v_gene: TRBV28; abundance: many; j_gene: TRBJ2-3; CDR3aa: CASSETGAGTDGTDTQYF; CDR3nt: TGTGCCAGCAGCGAAACCGGGGCTGGAACGGATGGCACAGATACGCAGTATTTT
d_gene: NA; v_gene: TRBV20-1; abundance: few; j_gene: TRBJ1-1; CDR3aa: CSATGLNTEAFF; CDR3nt: TGCAGTGCTACAGGTTTGAACACTGAAGCTTTCTTT
d_gene: TRBD2; v_gene: TRBV28; abundance: medium-sized; j_gene: TRBJ2-3; CDR3aa: CASSLMSGEDTQYF; CDR3nt: TGTGCCAGCAGTTTAATGAGCGGGGAAGATACGCAGTATTTT
d_gene: NA; v_gene: TRBV4-2; abundance: NA; j_gene: TRBJ2-1; CDR3aa: CASSQDFSEGNEQFF; CDR3nt: TGTGCCAGCAGCCAAGATTTCTCGGAGGGCAATGAGCAGTTCTTC
d_gene: NA; v_gene: TRBV29-1; abundance: many; j_gene: TRBJ2-1; CDR3aa: CSVDRARGDEQFF; CDR3nt: TGCAGCGTTGACAGGGCCCGGGGCGATGAGCAGTTCTTC
d_gene: NA; v_gene: TRBV30; abundance: many; j_gene: TRBJ2-1; CDR3aa: CAWRTPGHSYNEQFF; CDR3nt: TGTGCCTGGAGGACCCCGGGACATTCCTACAATGAGCAGTTCTTC
d_gene: TRBD1; v_gene: TRBV5-4; abundance: many; j_gene: TRBJ1-5; CDR3aa: CASSLDRGSNQPQHF; CDR3nt: TGTGCCAGCAGCTTGGACAGGGGCAGCAATCAGCCCCAGCATTTT
d_gene: NA; v_gene: TRBV28; abundance: many; j_gene: TRBJ1-2; CDR3aa: CASSLRDDGYTF; CDR3nt: TGTGCCAGCAGTTTGCGGGACGATGGCTACACCTTC
d_gene: NA; v_gene: TRBV14; abundance: few; j_gene: TRBJ2-2; CDR3aa: CASTGGTNTGELFF; CDR3nt: TGTGCCAGCACAGGGGGGACAAACACCGGGGAGCTGTTTTTT
d_gene: NA; v_gene: TRBV12-3/TRBV12-4; abundance: NA; j_gene: TRBJ1-6; CDR3aa: CASSLAGHYNSPLHF; CDR3nt: TGTGCCAGCAGTTTAGCAGGACACTATAATTCACCCCTCCACTTT
d_gene: TRBD2; v_gene: TRBV20-1; abundance: many; j_gene: TRBJ2-3; CDR3aa: CSARTGRETDTQYF; CDR3nt: TGCAGTGCTAGAACCGGGAGGGAAACAGATACGCAGTATTTT
d_gene: NA; v_gene: TRBV27; abundance: many; j_gene: TRBJ2-3; CDR3aa: CASSHRTDTQYF; CDR3nt: TGTGCCAGCAGTCACCGCACAGATACGCAGTATTTT
d_gene: NA; v_gene: TRBV11-2; abundance: many; j_gene: TRBJ2-7; CDR3aa: CASSPILVGGEQYF; CDR3nt: TGTGCCAGCAGCCCCATACTAGTGGGCGGGGAGCAGTACTTC
d_gene: NA; v_gene: TRBV9; abundance: NA; j_gene: TRBJ1-5; CDR3aa: CASSRDGNSNQPQHF; CDR3nt: TGTGCCAGCAGCCGGGACGGGAATAGCAATCAGCCCCAGCATTTT